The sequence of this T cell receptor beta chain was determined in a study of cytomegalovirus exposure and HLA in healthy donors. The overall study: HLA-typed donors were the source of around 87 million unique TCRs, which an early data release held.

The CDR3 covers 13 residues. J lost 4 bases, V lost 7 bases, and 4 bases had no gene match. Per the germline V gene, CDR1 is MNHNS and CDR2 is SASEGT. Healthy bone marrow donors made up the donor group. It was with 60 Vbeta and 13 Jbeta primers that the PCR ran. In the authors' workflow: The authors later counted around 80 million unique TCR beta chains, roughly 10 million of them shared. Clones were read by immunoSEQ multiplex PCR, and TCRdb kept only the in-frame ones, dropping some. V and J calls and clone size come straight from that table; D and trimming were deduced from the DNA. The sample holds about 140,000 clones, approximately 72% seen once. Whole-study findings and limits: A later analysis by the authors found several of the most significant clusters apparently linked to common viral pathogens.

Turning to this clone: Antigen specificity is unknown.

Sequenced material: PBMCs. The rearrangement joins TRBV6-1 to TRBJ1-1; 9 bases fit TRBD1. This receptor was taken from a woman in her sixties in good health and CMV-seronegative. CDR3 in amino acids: CASIRQGVTEAFF. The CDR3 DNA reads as TGTGCCAGCATTCGACAGGGGGTCACTGAAGCTTTCTTT.